This entry lists 27 T cell receptor beta chains sequenced from one sample in a study of blood T cell repertoires in COVID-19. TCRdb's copy holds only in-frame clones and misses some; the assay was immunoSEQ multiplex PCR. The sample has tens of thousands of clones, 74% seen once; the top ten hold 28%. The sample taken for sequencing was peripheral blood. Every receptor here comes from a woman of 80 years or more with acute or convalescent COVID-19.

This clone occurred a few times. This chain links TRBV28 with TRBJ1-1; tentative D call: TRBD1 (6 bases). CDR1 is MDHEN, CDR2 SYDVKM, per germline. Trimming removed 3 bases at V and 6 bases at J, with 20 bases between. The CDR3 has 16 amino acids. CDR3 protein: CASSLRRQVGGPEAFF. The CDR3 DNA is TGTGCCAGCAGTTTGAGACGACAGGTTGGGGGACCTGAAGCTTTCTTT. Based on the CDR3 plus reference TRBV28 and TRBJ1-1, the full variable domain is DVKVTQSSRYLVKRTGEKVFLECVQDMDHENMFWYRQDPGLGLRLIYFSYDVKMKEKGDIPEGYSVSREKKERFSLILESASTNQTSMYLCASSLRRQVGGPEAFFGQGTRLTVV.

This clone turned up a few times. In DNA form, the CDR3 reads TGTGCCAGCAGCTTAGTTTATGCCGGGGAGCTGTTTTTT. Translating gives CASSLVYAGELFF. The gene calls are TRBV7-2 and TRBJ2-2; no firm D call. The CDR3 has 13 residues. The V end was cut by 1 base, the J end by 6 bases, with 6 bases between. Germline-derived CDR1 and CDR2 are SGHTA and FQGNSA.

V and J are TRBV7-2 and TRBJ2-1; 9 bases map to TRBD2. Germline V gene data show CDR1 as SGHTA and CDR2 as FQGNSA. J was trimmed by 4 bases and V by 4 bases; bases with no gene match: 11. This CDR3 is built from 17 residues. The DNA of the CDR3 is TGTGCCAGCAGCTCACTCCGGGGCGGGGGGGTTTACAATGAGCAGTTCTTC. This translates into CASSSLRGGGVYNEQFF.

This chain joins TRBV7-2 and TRBJ2-3, with TRBD1 matching over 8 bases. Germline trimming cut 5 bases from V and 1 base from J; bases unmatched to any gene: 2. The CDR3 spans 14 residues. CDR1 is SGHTA and CDR2 is FQGNSA in the germline V gene. CDR3 nucleotide sequence: TGTGCCAGCAGCACGGACAGGGGCACAGATACGCAGTATTTT. This encodes CASSTDRGTDTQYF. Variable domain in full (rest from reference TRBV7-2 and TRBJ2-3): GAGVSQSPSNKVTEKGKDVELRCDPISGHTALYWYRQSLGQGLEFLIYFQGNSAPDKSGLPSDRFSAERTGGSVSTLTIQRTQQEDSAVYLCASSTDRGTDTQYFGPGTRLTVL.

The chain couples TRBV5-6 to TRBJ1-1; TRBD1 agrees at 10 bases. The CDR3 runs to 16 residues. Per the germline V gene, CDR1 is SGHDT and CDR2 is YYEEEE. The V and J ends lost 2 bases and 5 bases, in that order; junction bases with no gene match: 9. CDR3 loop: CASSFRDRGEVTEAFF. The CDR3 DNA follows: TGTGCCAGCAGCTTTCGGGACAGGGGCGAGGTGACTGAAGCTTTCTTT.

J is TRBJ2-3 and V is TRBV4-3; weak D call: TRBD2 (7 bases). V lost 1 base and J 6 bases, leaving 23 bases between the germline ends. This CDR3 is built from 18 residues. CDR1 and CDR2 from the germline V gene are LGHNA and YSLEER. The CDR3 region is CASSQGIRGAGDRDTQYF. In DNA, the CDR3 is TGCGCCAGCAGCCAAGGGATAAGGGGGGCGGGAGATCGGGATACGCAGTATTTT.

CDR3 loop: CASSIDTENIQYF. CDR3 DNA: TGTGCCAGCAGCATCGACACTGAAAACATTCAGTACTTC. V usage is TRBV11-2 and J usage is TRBJ2-4, with D hard to call. The ends were cut back, 5 bases at V and 5 bases at J, with 10 bases in the middle. CDR3 size: 13 residues. CDR1 is SGHAT, CDR2 FQNNGV, per germline.

This clone showed up many times. Other DNA sequences of this sample code for an identical CDR3. The V gene is TRBV9, the J gene TRBJ1-3; D unclear. With 0 bases removed from V and 0 bases from J, the gap between germline ends came to 7 bases. Germline CDR1 is SGDLS and CDR2 is YYNGEE. CDR3 length: 15 amino acids. CDR3 sequence (DNA): TGTGCCAGCAGCGTAGTAGATGACTCTGGAAACACCATATATTTT. Amino acid sequence: CASSVVDDSGNTIYF.

The J gene is TRBJ2-7, the V gene TRBV28; a possible D gene is TRBD2 (7 bases). The CDR3 sequence is 13 residues long. Between the trimmed V and J ends, which lost 7 bases and 12 bases, there was a span of 22 bases. Germline-derived CDR1 and CDR2 are MDHEN and SYDVKM. CDR3 sequence (DNA): TGTGCCAGCACAACCGTGGGGGGGCGGGAGTGGTACTTC. Residues: CASTTVGGREWYF. The variable domain in full, with the rest retrieved from reference TRBV28 and TRBJ2-7, is DVKVTQSSRYLVKRTGEKVFLECVQDMDHENMFWYRQDPGLGLRLIYFSYDVKMKEKGDIPEGYSVSREKKERFSLILESASTNQTSMYLCASTTVGGREWYFGPGTRLTVT.

In this sample, this clone turned up a few times. Here the CDR3 DNA reads TGTGCCAGCAGCTATGGGACAGGGGGCGACGAGCAGTACTTC. Translation: CASSYGTGGDEQYF. The chain employs TRBV7-2 and TRBJ2-7; 12 nucleotides line up with TRBD1. V shed 4 bases, J shed 5 bases, and the junction held 3 bases outside the gene matches. The germline CDR1 and CDR2 sequences are SGHTA and FQGNSA. The CDR3 runs 14 residues.

The chain is built from TRBV6-2 or TRBV6-3 and TRBJ2-1; 7 nucleotides align to TRBD2. The V gene end was trimmed by 0 bases and the J gene end by 8 bases; junction bases not matched to a gene: 7. The CDR3 sequence is 15 residues long. From germline, CDR1 is MNHEY and CDR2 SVGEGT. CDR3 nucleotide sequence: TGTGCCAGCAGTTACTCTTCTAGCGGTCCCGATGAGCAGTTCTTC. It encodes CASSYSSSGPDEQFF.

The chain carries TRBV6-5 and TRBJ2-5, with D possibly matching TRBD2 (5 bases). The V end lost 1 base, the J end lost 2 bases, and 11 bases lay between the germline ends. The CDR3 sequence is 15 residues long. From germline, CDR1 is MNHEY and CDR2 SVGAGI. The DNA of the CDR3 is TGTGCCAGCAGTTACTGGCAGGAGGCACAAGAGACCCAGTACTTC. This gives the protein CASSYWQEAQETQYF.

The chain joins TRBV3-1 (or the pseudogene TRBV3-2) to TRBJ1-2; D gene uncertain. Trimming cost V 0 bases and J 0 bases, with 8 bases left between them. Germline loops: CDR1 LGHDT, CDR2 YNNKEL (reference sequence). The CDR3 contains 15 residues. The CDR3 bases are TGTGCCAGCAGCCAAGAGCCCACAGCTAACTATGGCTACACCTTC. Encoded protein: CASSQEPTANYGYTF.

The chain couples TRBV28 to TRBJ1-2; TRBD1 agrees at 10 bases. Per the germline V gene, CDR1 is MDHEN and CDR2 is SYDVKM. This CDR3 contains 14 residues. The V and J ends lost 3 bases and 2 bases, in that order; junction bases with no gene match: 0. The CDR3 nucleotides are TGTGCCAGCAGTTTGACAGGGGGCAACTATGGCTACACCTTC. It translates to CASSLTGGNYGYTF.

This sequence joins TRBV7-9 and TRBJ1-4; maybe TRBD1 (5 bases). Germline V CDR1 and CDR2: SEHNR, FQNEAQ (reference sequence). This CDR3 is 14 amino acids long. With 7 bases removed from V and 1 base from J, the gap between germline ends came to 10 bases. The chain's CDR3 is CASTKDRTNEKLFF. For the CDR3, the DNA is TGTGCCAGCACCAAAGACAGAACTAATGAAAAACTGTTTTTT.

In this sample, this clone turned up many times. J is TRBJ2-1 and V is TRBV7-2, with 7 positions matching TRBD2. Germline loops: CDR1 SGHTA, CDR2 FQGNSA. Unmatched junction bases numbered 7, after V lost 1 base and J lost 7 bases. The CDR3 has 15 residues. The CDR3 DNA reads as TGTGCCAGCAGCTTAGAGGCGGGAGCTGGTAATGAGCAGTTCTTC. Translated, it gives CASSLEAGAGNEQFF.

The CDR3 is CASSPRTYHNEQFF. The CDR3 coding sequence is TGTGCCAGCAGTCCGAGGACATACCACAATGAGCAGTTCTTC. This chain joins TRBV28 and TRBJ2-1; tentative D call: TRBD1 (5 bases). Trimming took 5 bases from V and 5 from J, leaving 13 bases between them. The CDR3 consists of 14 residues. Germline CDR1 reads MDHEN; CDR2 reads SYDVKM.

Here the CDR3 reads CASISRGDGAEAFF. The CDR3 nucleotides read TGTGCCAGTATCTCCAGGGGCGATGGGGCTGAAGCTTTCTTT. The chain joins TRBV19 to TRBJ1-1, with D possibly being TRBD1 (6 bases). The length of the CDR3 is 14 residues. Trimming took 7 bases from V and 6 from J, leaving 18 bases between them. The germline V gene encodes CDR1 LNHDA and CDR2 SQIVND (reference sequence).

This sequence joins TRBV29-1 and TRBJ2-5; a possible D gene is TRBD1 (6 bases). CDR1 is SQVTM and CDR2 is ANQGSEA in the germline V gene. V dropped 7 bases and J dropped 2 bases, with 14 bases sitting between them. The CDR3 has 13 amino acids. The CDR3 here is CSARQAAQETQYF. The CDR3 nucleotides read TGCAGCGCCCGACAGGCAGCACAAGAGACCCAGTACTTC.

The table lists this clone with a few counts. The J gene is TRBJ1-5, the V gene TRBV7-2, with D possibly being TRBD1 (6 bases). The V gene lost 1 base and the J gene lost 0 bases, with 10 bases spanning the gap. The V gene's germline CDR1 is SGHTA and CDR2 FQGNSA. This CDR3 has 16 amino acids. CDR3 residues: CASSLDTGNSNQPQHF. CDR3 bases: TGTGCCAGCAGCTTAGACACAGGGAATAGCAATCAGCCCCAGCATTTT.

The V gene is TRBV4-3, the J gene TRBJ1-1; a weak D match, TRBD1 (6 bases). V lost 1 base, J lost 0 bases, and 9 bases lay in between. This CDR3 has 15 amino acids. Germline CDR1 and CDR2: LGHNA and YSLEER. The CDR3 sequence is CASSQVRDMNTEAFF. CDR3 sequence (DNA): TGCGCCAGCAGCCAAGTACGGGACATGAACACTGAAGCTTTCTTT.

This rearrangement joins TRBV11-2 to TRBJ2-5, with D possibly TRBD2 on 6 matching bases. The germline V gene has CDR1 SGHAT and CDR2 FQNNGV. Trimming took off 6 bases at V and 7 bases at J, with 18 bases between the two ends. This CDR3 has 14 amino acids. In nucleotides, the CDR3 is TGTGCCAGCAGATCAGGGCGGGGATTGAGGACCCAGTACTTC. It specifies CASRSGRGLRTQYF.

The chain employs TRBV4-1 and TRBJ2-1; TRBD2 matches at 10 bases. This CDR3 spans 15 amino acids. Per the germline V gene, CDR1 is MGHRA and CDR2 is YSYEKL. The V and J ends lost 1 base and 4 bases, in that order; junction bases with no gene match: 1. The CDR3 loop reads CASSQASGSYNEQFF. CDR3 DNA: TGCGCCAGCAGCCAAGCTAGCGGGAGTTACAATGAGCAGTTCTTC.

This clone has just a few counts. The junction and the germline gene differ at one end; a read error may be behind it. V is TRBV5-1 and J is TRBJ1-1; possibly TRBD1 for D (6 bases). This CDR3 is 17 amino acids long. Germline assignment: CDR1 SGHRS and CDR2 YFSETQ. The CDR3 DNA is TGCCCCAGCAGCTGGCCGGGGGCCGGGGCGGGGGACACTGAAGCTTTCTTT. Translation: CPSSWPGAGAGDTEAFF. The whole variable domain, filled in from reference TRBV5-1 and TRBJ1-1, reads KAGVTQTPRYLIKTRGQQVTLSCSPISGHRSVSWYQQTPGQGLQFLFEYFSETQRNKGNFPGRFSGRQFSNSRSEMNVSTLELGDSALYLCPSSWPGAGAGDTEAFFGQGTRLTVV.

V is TRBV27 and J is TRBJ2-5, with unresolved D. The CDR3 runs to 14 residues. Trimming took 3 bases from V and 6 from J, leaving 14 bases between them. The germline CDR1 and CDR2 sequences are MNHEY and SMNVEV (reference sequence). CDR3 loop: CASSFNGGEKTQYF. The CDR3 DNA follows: TGTGCCAGCAGTTTCAACGGTGGAGAGAAGACCCAGTACTTC.

The chain combines TRBV18 with TRBJ2-3; 8 bases are a match to TRBD1. The germline CDR1 and CDR2 sequences are KGHSH and LQKENI. This CDR3 contains 16 residues. The V gene end was trimmed by 2 bases and the J gene end by 3 bases; junction bases not matched to a gene: 7. CDR3 loop: CASSPEGNRGTDTQYF. The CDR3 region has the DNA TGTGCCAGCTCACCAGAGGGTAACAGGGGGACAGATACGCAGTATTTT.

The chain uses TRBV7-2 and TRBJ1-1; D is unresolved. Between the trimmed V and J ends, which lost 2 bases and 1 base, there was a span of 5 bases. The length of the CDR3 is 13 residues. In germline, CDR1 is SGHTA, CDR2 FQGNSA. As DNA, the CDR3 is TGTGCCAGCAGCTTAAGCAAGAACACTGAAGCTTTCTTT. Amino acids: CASSLSKNTEAFF.